This TCR beta chain was sequenced for a study of radiotherapy plus CTLA-4 blockade in lung cancer. Study-level background: There were objective responses in roughly 17% of patients, and around 31% had disease control.

In regard to this clone: The antigen is not known.

Study-wide results and caveats: Among reported predictors of response, early blood T cell clone dynamics with interferon-beta performed best. Some TCR clones had been derived from tumors. These clones expanded in peripheral blood after radiotherapy plus ipilimumab.

The study treated chemo-refractory metastatic non-small-cell lung cancer patients with focal radiation plus ipilimumab CTLA-4 blockade. The CDR3 totals 14 residues. CDR1 MNHEY and CDR2 SMNVEV come from the germline V gene (reference sequence). The V end was cut by 1 base, the J end by 13 bases, with 14 bases between. The assay was immunoSEQ multiplex PCR, and TCRdb's table has in-frame clones only and misses some. The sample shows tens of thousands of clones, over 65% of them seen only once. The sequence derives from a human donor with non-small cell lung cancer who had a partial response to radiotherapy plus ipilimumab. The V call is TRBV27, the J call TRBJ1-6, with a weak D call TRBD1 (6 bases). The sample in question was peripheral blood, obtained from a patient treated with radiotherapy plus ipilimumab. CDR3 nucleotide sequence: TGTGCCAGCAGTTTATTATTCAGGGGATCGCCCCTCCACTTT. Amino acid sequence: CASSLLFRGSPLHF.